This T cell receptor beta chain is drawn from a study of early T cells in non-severe SARS-CoV-2 infection (TCRdb year 2021). At the level of the whole study: Because TCR sequencing was done on bulk RNA from unsorted whole blood, the alpha and beta chains could not be paired. What the research found in general, with its limitations: VDJdb matching was skewed toward anti-spike CD8 responses and likely underestimated virus-specific expansions by missing private and CD4 specificities.

To note about this clonotype: Its antigen is still unknown. One end of the junction varies from germline; a read error may be responsible.

Library method: 5' RACE. Sequencing was carried out with a NextSeq 500. Unique molecular identifiers were attached to individual cDNA molecules in the TCR library protocol so that sequencing error and PCR bias could be corrected. Both TCR alpha and beta chains were sequenced, and tight co-correlation was observed between alpha and beta sequence abundances in each sample. Per the authors' processing: Decombinator V4 was used to annotate the V gene, J gene and CDR3 of the TCR sequences. TCRs were defined as expanded if a significant change between any two time points was detected under a Poisson model with p below 0.0001. TCR abundances were normalised to the total number of TCRs sequenced per sample and expressed as counts per million. MAIT TCRs were defined by TRAV1-2 paired with TRAJ12, TRAJ20 or TRAJ33, and iNKT TCRs by TRAV10 paired with TRAJ18. VDJdb, accessed on 1 November 2021, was searched for TCRs annotated for CMV, EBV and SARS-CoV-2, and TCRs annotated for more than one antigen were excluded. TCRdb reprocessed the public reads (quality trimming at Q25 with fastp, clone calling with MiXCR) and kept in-frame beta chains. Entries that share a CDR3 protein sequence are merged under the most common genes and DNA. TCRdb assigned the V and J calls; the authors' analysis was not used. Recorded for this sample are 56,000 or so distinct CDR3 sequences; roughly a tenth of them occurred a single time. 6.5% of the sample belongs to the ten largest clones.

The CDR3 goes from the cysteine to the phenylalanine over 13 residues. CDR3 DNA is the only sequence kept; it has 39 bases, read in frame from the first base. According to the germline V gene, CDR1 reads SGHTA and CDR2 reads FQGTGA. Set within a cohort of healthcare workers in London, UK, this nested case-control study involved weekly PCR testing of nasopharyngeal swabs along with blood sampling. Between 23 and 31 March 2020, the week of the UK lockdown, healthcare workers were enrolled and then followed up weekly for as long as 16 weeks. The sequence joins TRBV7-3 to TRBJ2-1; the D segment could be TRBD2, given 5 matching bases. This TCR was recovered from an adult who was a healthcare worker with PCR-confirmed SARS-CoV-2 infection or an uninfected control (not recorded which). Sequenced: whole blood. The nucleotide sequence reads TGTGCCAGCAGCATAACTAGTTCCAATGAGCAGTTCTTC. Translated, this is CASSITSSNEQFF.